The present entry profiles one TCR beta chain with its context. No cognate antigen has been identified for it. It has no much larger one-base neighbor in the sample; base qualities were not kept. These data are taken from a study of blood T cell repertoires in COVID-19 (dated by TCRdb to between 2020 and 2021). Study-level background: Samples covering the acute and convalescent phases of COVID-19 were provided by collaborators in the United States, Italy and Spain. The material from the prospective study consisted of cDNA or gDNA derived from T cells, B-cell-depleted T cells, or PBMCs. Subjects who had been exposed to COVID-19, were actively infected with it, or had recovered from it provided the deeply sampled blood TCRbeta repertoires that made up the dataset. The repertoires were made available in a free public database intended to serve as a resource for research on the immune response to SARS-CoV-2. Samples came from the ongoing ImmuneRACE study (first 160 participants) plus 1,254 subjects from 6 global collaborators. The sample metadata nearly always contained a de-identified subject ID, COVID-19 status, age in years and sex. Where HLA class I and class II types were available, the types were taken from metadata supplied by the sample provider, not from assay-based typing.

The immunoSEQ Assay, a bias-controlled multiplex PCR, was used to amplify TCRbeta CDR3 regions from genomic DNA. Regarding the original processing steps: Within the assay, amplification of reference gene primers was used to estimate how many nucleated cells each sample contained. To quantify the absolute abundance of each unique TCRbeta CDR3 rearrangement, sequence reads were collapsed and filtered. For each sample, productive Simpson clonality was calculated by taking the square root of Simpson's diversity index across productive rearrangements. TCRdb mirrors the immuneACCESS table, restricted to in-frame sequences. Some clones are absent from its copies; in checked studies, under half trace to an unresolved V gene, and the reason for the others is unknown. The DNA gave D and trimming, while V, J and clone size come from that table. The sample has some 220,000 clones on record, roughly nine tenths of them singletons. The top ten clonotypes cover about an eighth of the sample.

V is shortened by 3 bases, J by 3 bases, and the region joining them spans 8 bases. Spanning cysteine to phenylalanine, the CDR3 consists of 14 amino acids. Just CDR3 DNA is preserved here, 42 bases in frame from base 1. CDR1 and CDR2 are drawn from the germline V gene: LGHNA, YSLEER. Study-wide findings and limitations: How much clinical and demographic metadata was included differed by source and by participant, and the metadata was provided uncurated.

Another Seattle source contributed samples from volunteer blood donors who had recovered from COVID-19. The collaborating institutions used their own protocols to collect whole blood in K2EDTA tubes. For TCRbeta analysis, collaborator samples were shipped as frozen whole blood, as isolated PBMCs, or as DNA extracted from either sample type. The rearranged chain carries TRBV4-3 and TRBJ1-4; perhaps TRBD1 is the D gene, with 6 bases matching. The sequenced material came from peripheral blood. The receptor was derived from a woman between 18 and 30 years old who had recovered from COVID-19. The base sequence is TGCGCCAGCAGCCAGCGGACAGCTAATGAAAAACTGTTTTTT. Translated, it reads CASSQRTANEKLFF.